This is a list of T cell receptor beta chains from one sample in a study of vaccination effects on CD4 cells after COVID-19. Antigens for these TCRs are unknown. Clones were read by immunoSEQ multiplex PCR, and TCRdb kept only the in-frame ones, dropping some. The data hold around 50,000 clones, with about 76% observed a single time. This sample comprised CD4+ T cells from PBMCs cultured without peptide, obtained after COVID-19 vaccination. These receptors were collected from a human donor who had a prior SARS-CoV-2 infection. CDR3s include the opening cysteine and the closing phenylalanine or tryptophan. A D gene is named only where the DNA matches it firmly. Clone size is shown for a subset of rows, as once, few, many or a class of expanded clone.

d_gene | j_gene | abundance | v_gene | CDR3nt | CDR3aa
NA | TRBJ2-3 | NA | TRBV4-1 | TGCGCCAGCAGCCAAGATCATCCGGACACAGATACGCAGTATTTT | CASSQDHPDTDTQYF
NA | TRBJ1-4 | NA | TRBV2 | TGTGCCAGCAGTCGAGGGGCTCCTGAAAAACTGTTTTTT | CASSRGAPEKLFF
NA | TRBJ2-2 | NA | TRBV5-1 | TGCGCCAGCAGCCCCCAGACTAGTGTTCCGGCCGGGGAGCTGTTTTTT | CASSPQTSVPAGELFF
NA | TRBJ1-4 | NA | TRBV4-1 | TGCGCCAGCAGCCAAGATCGACCAGGACCTTTTGCCTTTAATGAAAAACTGTTTTTT | CASSQDRPGPFAFNEKLFF
NA | TRBJ1-3 | NA | TRBV7-8 | TGTGCCAGCAGCTTCTATCAGGGCATCTCTGGAAACACCATATATTTT | CASSFYQGISGNTIYF
NA | TRBJ2-3 | NA | TRBV15 | TGTGCCACCAGCAGAGATCCTTTCATTACTGCCCATACGCAGTATTTT | CATSRDPFITAHTQYF
NA | TRBJ2-3 | NA | TRBV2 | TGTGCCAGCAGTGAACGGCTGGGGGCAAGCACAGATACGCAGTATTTT | CASSERLGASTDTQYF
NA | TRBJ2-3 | NA | TRBV5-1 | TGCGCCAGCGGAGACACAGGAATCGGGACAGATACGCAGTATTTT | CASGDTGIGTDTQYF
NA | TRBJ1-4 | NA | TRBV11-2 | TGTGCCAGCAGCCCCCGTGGGGAAAAACTGTTTTTT | CASSPRGEKLFF
TRBD2 | TRBJ2-3 | NA | TRBV23-1 | TGCGCCAGCAGTCAATCCCAACACCGACTAGCGGGAGGGGATACGCAGTATTTT | CASSQSQHRLAGGDTQYF
TRBD1 | TRBJ1-1 | NA | TRBV15 | TGTGCCACCAGCAGGGGACAGGGGTATTCTGAAGCTTTCTTT | CATSRGQGYSEAFF
NA | TRBJ2-1 | few | TRBV6-5 | TGTGCCAGCAGCAGCCTCCGGACTAACAATGAGCAGTTCTTC | CASSSLRTNNEQFF
NA | TRBJ2-7 | NA | TRBV24-1 | TGTGCCACCAGTGATTCTTGGGGGCTAACCTACGAGCAGTACTTC | CATSDSWGLTYEQYF
TRBD1 | TRBJ2-7 | NA | TRBV7-9 | TGTGCCAGCAGCTTAGGACAGGGTTTCTACGAGCAGTACTTC | CASSLGQGFYEQYF
NA | TRBJ1-5 | NA | TRBV21-1 | TGTGCCAGCAGCATTCCCGGGTGCAATCAGCCCCAGCATTTT | CASSIPGCNQPQHF
NA | TRBJ2-5 | NA | TRBV9 | TGTGCCAGCAGCGCACCCCAGCTAGCAGAGACCCAGTACTTC | CASSAPQLAETQYF
NA | TRBJ2-5 | NA | TRBV19 | TGTGCCAGTAGTATAGGACATGGAAGGGAGCAAGAGACCCAGTACTTC | CASSIGHGREQETQYF
NA | TRBJ2-7 | NA | TRBV24-1 | TGTGCCACCAGTGATCGGTTCGAGCAGTACTTC | CATSDRFEQYF
NA | TRBJ1-4 | NA | TRBV6-1 | TGTGCCAGCAGTGAAAGGACCGGACCAACAACTAATGAAAAACTGTTTTTT | CASSERTGPTTNEKLFF
NA | TRBJ1-2 | NA | TRBV14 | TGTGCCAGCAGCCAAGATTTACGTACTGGCTATGGCTACACCTTC | CASSQDLRTGYGYTF
NA | TRBJ1-2 | NA | TRBV6-1 | TGTGCCAGCAGTGAATTTCTCGCACAGGTCGTATCCTATGGCTACACCTTC | CASSEFLAQVVSYGYTF
NA | TRBJ1-2 | NA | TRBV4-2 | TGTGCCAGCAGCCATACTGCCTACTATGGCTACACCTTC | CASSHTAYYGYTF
TRBD1 | TRBJ2-5 | NA | TRBV7-8 | TGTGCCAGCAGCTTCGTAGTAATCCGGACAGGGGGCAAGACCCAGTACTTC | CASSFVVIRTGGKTQYF
NA | TRBJ2-5 | NA | TRBV6-5 | TGTGCCAGCACCGGTGGCGCTGCGGGTGGGACCCAGTACTTC | CASTGGAAGGTQYF
NA | TRBJ2-7 | few | TRBV9 | TGTGCCAGCAGCGTAAAGGACTACACCTACGAGCAGTACTTC | CASSVKDYTYEQYF
NA | TRBJ1-2 | NA | TRBV7-9 | TGTGCCGGGGACCCGGGGGGTTCCAACTATGGCTACACCTTC | CAGDPGGSNYGYTF
NA | TRBJ2-3 | NA | TRBV5-1 | TGCGCCAGCAGCCTAGGGGGTACGGGCACAGATACGCAGTATTTT | CASSLGGTGTDTQYF
TRBD2 | TRBJ2-7 | once | TRBV25-1 | TGTGCCAGCAGCTCAGCGGGAAGCTACGAGCAGTACTTC | CASSSAGSYEQYF
TRBD1 | TRBJ1-5 | NA | TRBV27 | TGTGCCAGCAGTTTACTAGGGGGCGGGCAACAGCCCCAGCATTTT | CASSLLGGGQQPQHF
NA | TRBJ1-1 | NA | TRBV9 | TGTGCCAGCAGCCCCCGACCGAACATGAACACTGAAGCTTTCTTT | CASSPRPNMNTEAFF
NA | TRBJ2-7 | few | TRBV2 | TGTGCCACTACCCGGGACTCCCCCTACGAGCAGTACTTC | CATTRDSPYEQYF
NA | TRBJ2-7 | NA | TRBV6-5 | TGTGCCAGCAACCGACCTCCCGAGCCCTACGAGCAGTACTTC | CASNRPPEPYEQYF
NA | TRBJ2-4 | NA | TRBV7-4 | TGTGCCAGCAGCTTAAACGGGGACATTCAGTACTTC | CASSLNGDIQYF
NA | TRBJ2-5 | NA | TRBV7-3 | TGTGCCAGCAGCTTAGGGTTTGGCGGTGGGGAGACCCAGTACTTC | CASSLGFGGGETQYF
NA | TRBJ1-6 | few | TRBV27 | TGTGCCAGCAGTTTTCTGCATTCACCCCTCCACTTT | CASSFLHSPLHF
NA | TRBJ2-2 | NA | TRBV5-4 | TGTGCCAGCAGCTTGGTTGGGGGCCTCAACACCGGGGAGCTGTTTTTT | CASSLVGGLNTGELFF
NA | TRBJ2-1 | NA | TRBV24-1 | TGTGCCACCAGTATAGGGGACAATGAGCAGTTCTTC | CATSIGDNEQFF
NA | TRBJ1-2 | NA | TRBV4-1 | TGCGCCAGCAGCCAAGTGGCCACAGGGAACTATGGCTACACCTTC | CASSQVATGNYGYTF
NA | TRBJ2-7 | NA | TRBV2 | TGTGCCAGCAGTGATCAAGTCAGTTCCTACGAGCAGTACTTC | CASSDQVSSYEQYF
NA | TRBJ2-7 | NA | TRBV3-1/TRBV3-2 | TGTGCCAGCAGCCAGGAGGGGCGCGAGCAGTACTTC | CASSQEGREQYF
TRBD2 | TRBJ2-2 | once | TRBV5-1 | TGCGCCAGCAGCTTGGACCTAGCGGGGGGCACCGGGGAGCTGTTTTTT | CASSLDLAGGTGELFF
NA | TRBJ1-4 | NA | TRBV28 | TGTGCCAGCAGTTTAGTGGGGTATGAAAAACTGTTTTTT | CASSLVGYEKLFF
NA | TRBJ2-7 | NA | TRBV25-1 | TGTGCCAGCAGTGAATCAGGGGGGAGGACCCACGAGCAGTACTTC | CASSESGGRTHEQYF
TRBD1 | TRBJ1-1 | NA | TRBV2 | TGTGCCAGCAAAGAGACAGGGTCTGAAGCTTTCTTT | CASKETGSEAFF
NA | TRBJ1-2 | NA | TRBV4-2 | TGTGCCAGCAGCCAAGATCGGCAGGGGCGCTTTGGCAACTATGGCTACACCTTC | CASSQDRQGRFGNYGYTF